These T cell receptor beta chains were read from a single sample in a study of cytomegalovirus exposure and HLA in healthy donors. TCRdb's copy holds only in-frame clones and misses some; the assay was immunoSEQ multiplex PCR. The sample records roughly 180,000 clones, roughly 88% being singletons. The sequenced material came from PBMCs. These TCRs come from a man in his late teens or twenties in good health and CMV-seropositive. The CDR3 runs from the conserved cysteine through the conserved F or W.

TRBV11-2,CASSVDPRKDTQYF
TRBV27,CASSLAGKEQYF
TRBV7-9,CSSSLFSFTGRDTEAFF
TRBV2,CASSERDRAREEQYF
TRBV5-1,CASSLDRGGSSYEQYF
TRBV30,CAWREDRKIGTDTQYF
TRBV11-2,CASSFRGRVTDTQYF
TRBV7-4,CASRSGGATEAFF
TRBV18,CASSPGDQGGNSPLHF
TRBV6-1,CASTLRGNSPLHF
TRBV7-9,CASSSDSLRETQYF
TRBV7-2,CASSLSGVSYEQYF
TRBV7-2,CASSLLRGSTEAFF
TRBV7-7,CASSLFTSGGEQFF
TRBV5-1,CASSLGSTGGYTF
TRBV5-4,CASSPLTGGYDEQFF
TRBV7-8,CASSFKARGGQETQYF
TRBV11-2,CASSLGGQGNEKLFF
TRBV27,CASSLAGEQETQYF
TRBV7-2,CASSLWGQTYEQYF
TRBV6-5,CASSFQVGATEAFF
TRBV29-1,CSVDDSQKAFF
TRBV6-5,CASSYLRDQPQHF
TRBV15,CATSRDNSGANVLTF
TRBV7-9,CASSVGGIEETQYF
TRBV7-9,CASSLALATETQYF